The 22 T cell receptor beta chains below were found in one sample sequenced in a study of OX40 agonist ivuxolimab in advanced cancers. TCRdb's table, derived via immunoSEQ multiplex PCR, lists solely in-frame clones and lacks some. The sample holds almost 50,000 clones, less than 90% seen once. The sequencing here drew on CD4+ or CD8+ T cells sorted from blood, taken in a trial of the OX40 agonist ivuxolimab. Receptors were obtained from an adult with an advanced solid tumor such as melanoma, head and neck, liver or kidney cancer.

This clone was counted once. The chain joins TRBV7-9 to TRBJ1-2; 12 bases are a match to TRBD1. The V segment lost 1 base and the J segment 4 bases; nucleotides outside the gene matches: 7. The germline V gene encodes CDR1 SEHNR and CDR2 FQNEAQ (reference sequence). The CDR3 is made up of 17 amino acids. Here the CDR3 reads CASSLEGQGALTYGYTF. CDR3 in DNA: TGTGCCAGCAGCTTAGAGGGACAGGGGGCGCTTACCTATGGCTACACCTTC.

This chain connects TRBV4-2 to TRBJ2-5; D perhaps matches TRBD1 (6 bases). Matching the DNA end better, TRBJ2-7 makes the J call doubtful. The V gene's germline CDR1 is LGHNA and CDR2 YNFKEQ. This CDR3 contains 13 residues. Here the CDR3 DNA reads TGTGCCAGCAGCCAGACAGGCCACTACGAGCAGTACTTC. As protein: CASSQTGHYEQYF.

The chain has TRBV29-1 and TRBJ1-1, with D perhaps TRBD1 (6 bases). CDR3 length: 13 residues. The V gene lost 4 bases and the J gene lost 4 bases, with 13 bases spanning the gap. Germline-derived CDR1 and CDR2 are SQVTM and ANQGSEA. The CDR3 DNA is TGCAGCGTTGTCGGGGGCGGTAGCACTGAAGCTTTCTTT. Its translation: CSVVGGGSTEAFF.

The rearrangement links TRBV5-5 to TRBJ2-2; 10 bases are shared with TRBD1. CDR3 length: 18 residues. CDR1 is SGHKS and CDR2 is YYEKEE in the germline V gene (reference sequence). Trimming took 3 bases from V and 2 from J; bases not matched to a gene: 10. The DNA of the CDR3 is TGTGCCAGCAGCTCACTCTCAGGACAGGGGGTTAACACCGGGGAGCTGTTTTTT. The encoded protein is CASSSLSGQGVNTGELFF.

The J gene is TRBJ2-1, the V gene TRBV11-3; D unclear. With 3 bases removed from V and 5 bases from J, the gap between germline ends came to 11 bases. The CDR3 is made up of 14 amino acids. CDR1 is SGHNT, CDR2 YENEEA, per germline. The CDR3 region is CASSLGPFDNEQFF. The CDR3 DNA sequence: TGTGCCAGCAGCTTGGGCCCGTTTGACAATGAGCAGTTCTTC.

V and J are TRBV5-1 and TRBJ2-5, with a weak D call TRBD2 (6 bases). Germline V gene sequence: CDR1 SGHRS, CDR2 YFSETQ. The CDR3 sequence is 15 residues long. Between the trimmed V and J ends, which lost 5 bases and 1 base, there was a span of 15 bases. CDR3 sequence: CASRAGEVGQETQYF. CDR3 bases: TGCGCCAGCAGAGCCGGGGAGGTCGGCCAAGAGACCCAGTACTTC.

This clone has just one count. The chain employs TRBV7-3 and TRBJ2-3; D is undetermined. Germline CDR1 is SGHTA and CDR2 is FQGTGA. The CDR3 has 16 amino acids. Trimming removed 4 bases at V and 1 base at J, with 15 bases between. CDR3 DNA sequence: TGTGCCAGCAGCTACGCGGCCACCTTCGGCACAGATACGCAGTATTTT. Translated, it gives CASSYAATFGTDTQYF.

This chain joins TRBV11-2 and TRBJ2-1; 11 bases match TRBD2. Unmatched junction bases numbered 9, after V lost 6 bases and J lost 8 bases. CDR3 length equals 15 residues. From germline, CDR1 is SGHAT and CDR2 FQNNGV. The CDR3 is CASRPTSGSFYEQFF. The CDR3 coding sequence is TGTGCCAGCAGACCTACTAGCGGGAGTTTCTATGAGCAGTTCTTC. The complete variable domain, with remaining parts taken from reference TRBV11-2 and TRBJ2-1, reads EAGVAQSPRYKIIEKRQSVAFWCNPISGHATLYWYQQILGQGPKLLIQFQNNGVVDDSQLPKDRFSAERLKGVDSTLKIQPAKLEDSAVYLCASRPTSGSFYEQFFGPGTRLTVL.

The chain carries TRBV7-9 and TRBJ2-6; D gene unclear. The CDR3 has 16 amino acids. The germline CDR1 and CDR2 sequences are SEHNR and FQNEAQ (reference sequence). V shed 5 bases and J shed 0 bases, with 11 bases lying between them. Here the CDR3 DNA reads TGTGCCAGCAGCAGACTGTCGGGCTCTGGGGCCAACGTCCTGACTTTC. Translating gives CASSRLSGSGANVLTF.

V is TRBV7-2 and J is TRBJ2-3, with 7 bases fitting TRBD1. The germline V gene has CDR1 SGHTA and CDR2 FQGNSA. The V segment lost 5 bases and the J segment 6 bases; nucleotides outside the gene matches: 8. The CDR3 loop spans 14 amino acids. Here the CDR3 reads CASSTPGGEDTQYF. In nucleotides, the CDR3 is TGTGCCAGCAGCACCCCAGGGGGAGAGGATACGCAGTATTTT.

This chain uses TRBV5-6 with TRBJ2-2, with TRBD1 matching 9 bases. The CDR3 contains 15 residues. J gave up 3 bases and V 4 bases, and 4 bases lay outside the gene matches. The germline V gene encodes CDR1 SGHDT and CDR2 YYEEEE. CDR3 sequence: CASSRDREDTGELFF. CDR3 in DNA: TGTGCCAGCAGCCGGGACAGGGAGGACACCGGGGAGCTGTTTTTT.

The chain carries TRBV29-1 and TRBJ2-3, with TRBD1 matching over 8 bases. Germline trimming cut 7 bases from V and 8 bases from J; bases unmatched to any gene: 14. The CDR3 extends over 14 amino acids. The germline V gene encodes CDR1 SQVTM and CDR2 ANQGSEA. CDR3 in DNA: TGCAGCGCAGGACAGGGCCCTATGGTGGGTACGCAGTATTTT. Its protein is CSAGQGPMVGTQYF.

CDR3 DNA: TGTGCCAGCAGTCCTATGGGCAGGGGGGGCACTGAAGCTTTCTTT. Protein sequence: CASSPMGRGGTEAFF. This rearrangement joins TRBV2 to TRBJ1-1; 7 bases agree with TRBD1. The germline V gene has CDR1 SNHLY and CDR2 FYNNEI. This CDR3 has 15 residues. V lost 5 bases to trimming and J lost 4 bases; unmatched junction nucleotides: 10.

V and J are TRBV27 and TRBJ2-2; 8 nucleotides align to TRBD2. This CDR3 contains 17 residues. CDR1 MNHEY and CDR2 SMNVEV come from the germline V gene (reference sequence). V gave up 2 bases and J gave up 0 bases; unmatched junction bases: 5. The CDR3 sequence: CASSLNQRGPNTGELFF. CDR3 nucleotide sequence: TGTGCCAGCAGTTTAAATCAGCGGGGGCCGAACACCGGGGAGCTGTTTTTT.

V gene TRBV27 combines with J gene TRBJ1-4, with 10 bases lining up with TRBD1. The CDR3 is made up of 14 amino acids. The ends lost 6 bases at V and 7 bases at J; junction bases unmatched: 5. Germline V gives CDR1 MNHEY, CDR2 SMNVEV (reference sequence). As DNA, the CDR3 is TGTGCCAGCAGGAGACAGGGGGCACGTGAAAAACTGTTTTTT. Protein sequence: CASRRQGAREKLFF.

This clone was detected only a few times. The chain recombines TRBV5-4 with TRBJ1-2, with D possibly matching TRBD1 (5 bases). The CDR3 spans 13 residues. Trimming cost V 4 bases and J 1 base, with 8 bases left between them. In germline, CDR1 is SGHNT, CDR2 YYREEE (reference sequence). The CDR3 loop is CASSPDSNYGYTF. In nucleotides, the CDR3 is TGTGCCAGCAGCCCCGACAGTAACTATGGCTACACCTTC.

This clone occurred once. The chain carries TRBV7-9 and TRBJ2-1; possibly TRBD1 or TRBD2 for D (5 bases each). Per the germline V gene, CDR1 is SEHNR and CDR2 is FQNEAQ (reference sequence). The CDR3 length is 15 residues. V was clipped by 5 bases and J by 4 bases, with 15 bases between them. This CDR3 is CASSLLWGRYNEQFF. In DNA, the CDR3 is TGTGCCAGCAGCCTTTTGTGGGGGAGATACAATGAGCAGTTCTTC.

The V and J genes are TRBV6-1 and TRBJ1-3; TRBD1 might be the D (5 bases). V was trimmed by 7 bases and J by 9 bases, leaving 19 bases between them. Germline V gene sequence: CDR1 MNHNS, CDR2 SASEGT. The CDR3 runs 14 residues. CDR3: CASITGTRGSTIYF. In nucleotides, the CDR3 is TGTGCCAGCATTACAGGAACCCGGGGGAGCACCATATATTTT.

V is TRBV29-1 and J is TRBJ2-7, with D tentatively TRBD1 (7 bases). The length of the CDR3 is 13 residues. The V and J ends lost 3 bases and 5 bases respectively, with 14 bases between them. Germline V gene sequence: CDR1 SQVTM, CDR2 ANQGSEA. The CDR3 here is CSVDRGDGNEQYF. The CDR3 nucleotides are TGCAGCGTTGACAGGGGGGACGGGAACGAGCAGTACTTC.

This clone occurred once. The chain uses TRBV7-6 and TRBJ2-7; D may match TRBD1 or TRBD2 (6 bases each). Trimming shortened V by 0 bases and J by 3 bases, and 12 bases separated the two germline ends. Germline CDR1 is SGHVS and CDR2 is FNYEAQ. There are 15 residues in the CDR3. The CDR3, as DNA: TGTGCCAGCAGCTTAGCTCCGGGGGCGGGCTACGAGCAGTACTTC. As protein: CASSLAPGAGYEQYF.

CDR3 DNA sequence: TGTGCCAGCAGCTCCAAGGGTCTAGCCAAAAACATTCAGTACTTC. Translation: CASSSKGLAKNIQYF. The gene calls are TRBV7-2 and TRBJ2-4, with D unclear. Germline V CDR1 and CDR2: SGHTA, FQGNSA. There are 15 residues in the CDR3. V lost 4 bases and J 0 bases, leaving 10 bases between the germline ends.

The chain is built from TRBV5-6 and TRBJ2-5, with 8 bases identical to TRBD1. Germline V lookup: CDR1 SGHDT, CDR2 YYEEEE. Trimming cost V 2 bases and J 7 bases; bases outside gene matches: 7. The CDR3 consists of 14 residues. CDR3 sequence (DNA): TGTGCCAGCAGCTTAGGGACAGGTTACTGGACCCAGTACTTC. This codes for CASSLGTGYWTQYF.